The rows below give T cell receptor beta chains drawn from one sample of a study of shared clonotypes between healthy human individuals. Sequencing used immunoSEQ multiplex PCR; TCRdb keeps in-frame clones, though not all of them. There are about 2.2 million clones in the sample; under 95% occur only once, and around 1.7% lies in the top ten. Material for sequencing was naive CD8+ T cells from PBMCs. These receptors were obtained from a man aged 18-30 years in good health. Some clones in this sample may be carry-over from other donors' samples. Both conserved end residues are part of each CDR3. Fields, in order: D gene, clone size, J gene, V gene, CDR3 protein, CDR3 DNA. A D gene is named only where the DNA matches it firmly. Clone size, where shown, is once, few, many, or a class for clones that have expanded.

D gene: -
clone size: -
J gene: TRBJ2-7
V gene: TRBV19
CDR3 protein: CASSPLTGGGEQYF
CDR3 DNA: TGTGCCAGTAGTCCCCTCACCGGGGGTGGGGAGCAGTACTTC

D gene: TRBD2
clone size: -
J gene: TRBJ2-2
V gene: TRBV5-6
CDR3 protein: CASSGGTSENTGELFF
CDR3 DNA: TGTGCCAGCAGCGGCGGGACTAGCGAGAACACCGGGGAGCTGTTTTTT

D gene: TRBD2
clone size: -
J gene: TRBJ2-7
V gene: TRBV7-2
CDR3 protein: CASSPYRTSGSHNEQYF
CDR3 DNA: TGTGCCAGCAGTCCTTATCGGACTAGCGGGAGTCACAACGAGCAGTACTTC

D gene: -
clone size: -
J gene: TRBJ2-2
V gene: TRBV7-8
CDR3 protein: CASSLPGLVNTGELFF
CDR3 DNA: TGTGCCAGCAGCTTGCCGGGACTGGTTAACACCGGGGAGCTGTTTTTT

D gene: -
clone size: -
J gene: TRBJ2-7
V gene: TRBV28
CDR3 protein: CASSWRGPYEQYF
CDR3 DNA: TGTGCCAGCAGTTGGAGGGGGCCCTACGAGCAGTACTTC

D gene: -
clone size: -
J gene: TRBJ2-2
V gene: TRBV2
CDR3 protein: CASWDLLNTGELFF
CDR3 DNA: TGTGCCAGCTGGGACCTATTGAACACCGGGGAGCTGTTTTTT

D gene: -
clone size: -
J gene: TRBJ2-5
V gene: TRBV5-4
CDR3 protein: CASSGQIRQETQYF
CDR3 DNA: TGTGCCAGCAGTGGACAGATAAGACAAGAGACCCAGTACTTC

D gene: -
clone size: -
J gene: TRBJ2-7
V gene: TRBV7-8
CDR3 protein: CASSLETAYEQYF
CDR3 DNA: TGTGCCAGCAGCTTAGAAACCGCCTACGAGCAGTACTTC

D gene: TRBD2
clone size: -
J gene: TRBJ2-5
V gene: TRBV6-1
CDR3 protein: CASSTREGRETQYF
CDR3 DNA: TGTGCCAGCAGTACTCGGGAGGGTAGAGAGACCCAGTACTTC

D gene: -
clone size: -
J gene: TRBJ1-3
V gene: TRBV28
CDR3 protein: CASSFWGREAGTIYF
CDR3 DNA: TGTGCCAGCAGTTTTTGGGGGCGCGAAGCCGGCACCATATATTTT

D gene: -
clone size: -
J gene: TRBJ2-1
V gene: TRBV7-3
CDR3 protein: CASSSLGGVEQFF
CDR3 DNA: TGTGCCAGCAGCTCGTTAGGGGGAGTTGAGCAGTTCTTC

D gene: -
clone size: -
J gene: TRBJ1-2
V gene: TRBV4-1
CDR3 protein: CASSQDNRVLANYGYTF
CDR3 DNA: TGCGCCAGCAGCCAAGATAACCGGGTTCTCGCTAACTATGGCTACACCTTC

D gene: -
clone size: -
J gene: TRBJ2-7
V gene: TRBV9
CDR3 protein: CASSAITGDEQYF
CDR3 DNA: TGTGCCAGCAGCGCGATAACCGGGGATGAGCAGTACTTC

D gene: -
clone size: -
J gene: TRBJ2-3
V gene: TRBV5-5
CDR3 protein: CASSPDPRSTDTQYF
CDR3 DNA: TGTGCCAGCAGCCCGGACCCTAGATCGACAGATACGCAGTATTTT

D gene: -
clone size: -
J gene: TRBJ2-7
V gene: TRBV28
CDR3 protein: CASSPMAGSYEQYF
CDR3 DNA: TGTGCCAGCAGCCCGATGGCCGGGTCCTACGAGCAGTACTTC

D gene: TRBD1
clone size: -
J gene: TRBJ2-7
V gene: TRBV2
CDR3 protein: CASSGTGAVYEQYF
CDR3 DNA: TGTGCCAGCAGTGGGACAGGGGCTGTCTACGAGCAGTACTTC

D gene: -
clone size: -
J gene: TRBJ1-4
V gene: TRBV4-3
CDR3 protein: CASSHIGKGEKLFF
CDR3 DNA: TGCGCCAGCAGCCATATCGGGAAGGGTGAAAAACTGTTTTTT

D gene: -
clone size: -
J gene: TRBJ2-7
V gene: TRBV9
CDR3 protein: CASSLGTSYEQYF
CDR3 DNA: TGTGCCAGCAGCCTGGGGACTTCCTACGAGCAGTACTTC

D gene: -
clone size: once
J gene: TRBJ1-1
V gene: TRBV5-4
CDR3 protein: CASSADQLRQSMNTEAFF
CDR3 DNA: TGTGCCAGCAGCGCGGACCAGCTCAGACAATCTATGAACACTGAAGCTTTCTTT

D gene: TRBD2
clone size: -
J gene: TRBJ2-1
V gene: TRBV5-6
CDR3 protein: CASSLLGVAGRNEQFF
CDR3 DNA: TGTGCCAGCAGCCTCCTGGGGGTAGCGGGAAGGAATGAGCAGTTCTTC

D gene: -
clone size: -
J gene: TRBJ2-1
V gene: TRBV4-1
CDR3 protein: CASSPLGGSGNEQFF
CDR3 DNA: TGCGCCAGCAGCCCCCTGGGGGGATCGGGGAATGAGCAGTTCTTC

D gene: -
clone size: -
J gene: TRBJ2-7
V gene: TRBV2
CDR3 protein: CASSGVIREQYF
CDR3 DNA: TGTGCCAGCAGTGGCGTCATCCGTGAGCAGTACTTC

D gene: -
clone size: -
J gene: TRBJ2-3
V gene: TRBV27
CDR3 protein: CASSPVSTTDTQYF
CDR3 DNA: TGTGCCAGCAGTCCGGTGAGCACCACAGATACGCAGTATTTT

D gene: -
clone size: -
J gene: TRBJ2-7
V gene: TRBV4-1
CDR3 protein: CASSQLTDPKYEQYF
CDR3 DNA: TGCGCCAGCAGCCAATTGACAGATCCTAAATACGAGCAGTACTTC

D gene: TRBD1
clone size: once
J gene: TRBJ2-7
V gene: TRBV7-9
CDR3 protein: CASSDGTGVPYEQYF
CDR3 DNA: TGTGCCAGCAGCGACGGGACAGGGGTCCCCTACGAGCAGTACTTC

D gene: TRBD2
clone size: -
J gene: TRBJ2-3
V gene: TRBV10-2
CDR3 protein: CASRGGLAGTDTQYF
CDR3 DNA: TGCGCCAGCAGAGGTGGACTAGCGGGAACAGATACGCAGTATTTT

D gene: -
clone size: -
J gene: TRBJ2-3
V gene: TRBV2
CDR3 protein: CASSGELEDTQYF
CDR3 DNA: TGTGCCAGCAGTGGTGAACTAGAAGATACGCAGTATTTT

D gene: TRBD2
clone size: -
J gene: TRBJ2-5
V gene: TRBV7-9
CDR3 protein: CASSNFAGLAGETQYF
CDR3 DNA: TGTGCCAGCAGCAACTTCGCGGGGCTAGCGGGAGAGACCCAGTACTTC

D gene: -
clone size: -
J gene: TRBJ2-7
V gene: TRBV27
CDR3 protein: CASSIDTPRGSYEQYF
CDR3 DNA: TGTGCCAGCAGTATCGATACTCCAAGAGGTTCCTACGAGCAGTACTTC

D gene: -
clone size: -
J gene: TRBJ2-7
V gene: TRBV9
CDR3 protein: CASSEGKGRSYEQYF
CDR3 DNA: TGTGCCAGCAGCGAGGGGAAGGGGCGCTCCTACGAGCAGTACTTC

D gene: -
clone size: -
J gene: TRBJ2-6
V gene: TRBV5-6
CDR3 protein: CASSPRWREVGGANVLTF
CDR3 DNA: TGTGCCAGCAGCCCCCGGTGGAGGGAGGTAGGAGGGGCCAACGTCCTGACTTTC

D gene: TRBD2
clone size: -
J gene: TRBJ2-7
V gene: TRBV2
CDR3 protein: CASSEASGPYEQYF
CDR3 DNA: TGTGCCAGCAGTGAGGCTAGCGGACCCTACGAGCAGTACTTC

D gene: -
clone size: -
J gene: TRBJ1-2
V gene: TRBV7-9
CDR3 protein: CASSLISSNYGYTF
CDR3 DNA: TGTGCCAGCAGCTTAATATCCTCTAACTATGGCTACACCTTC

D gene: TRBD1
clone size: -
J gene: TRBJ1-5
V gene: TRBV15
CDR3 protein: CATSIESWTGGHQPQHF
CDR3 DNA: TGTGCCACCAGCATCGAATCGTGGACAGGCGGTCACCAGCCCCAGCATTTT

D gene: TRBD1
clone size: -
J gene: TRBJ1-4
V gene: TRBV9
CDR3 protein: CASSVAAGGGEKLFF
CDR3 DNA: TGTGCCAGCAGCGTAGCGGCAGGGGGAGGTGAAAAACTGTTTTTT

D gene: -
clone size: -
J gene: TRBJ1-2
V gene: TRBV9
CDR3 protein: CASSVSGGHGYTF
CDR3 DNA: TGTGCCAGCAGCGTAAGTGGAGGGCATGGCTACACCTTC

D gene: -
clone size: -
J gene: TRBJ1-5
V gene: TRBV4-3
CDR3 protein: CASSQVGSNQPQHF
CDR3 DNA: TGCGCCAGCAGCCAAGTGGGGAGCAATCAGCCCCAGCATTTT

D gene: -
clone size: once
J gene: TRBJ1-3
V gene: TRBV27
CDR3 protein: CARSKAGNTIYF
CDR3 DNA: TGTGCCAGATCAAAAGCAGGAAACACCATATATTTT

D gene: -
clone size: -
J gene: TRBJ2-3
V gene: TRBV28
CDR3 protein: CASSFSRQSTDTQYF
CDR3 DNA: TGTGCCAGCAGTTTTTCGAGACAGAGCACAGATACGCAGTATTTT

D gene: -
clone size: -
J gene: TRBJ2-5
V gene: TRBV11-1
CDR3 protein: CASSSYRRDTTQETQYF
CDR3 DNA: TGTGCCAGCAGCTCCTACCGCCGGGACACAACCCAAGAGACCCAGTACTTC

D gene: -
clone size: -
J gene: TRBJ1-5
V gene: TRBV30
CDR3 protein: CAWKGDQEPQHF
CDR3 DNA: TGTGCCTGGAAGGGGGATCAAGAGCCCCAGCATTTT

D gene: -
clone size: -
J gene: TRBJ2-1
V gene: TRBV7-7
CDR3 protein: CASSLGRTTGNEQFF
CDR3 DNA: TGTGCCAGCAGCTTGGGGAGAACTACGGGGAATGAGCAGTTCTTC

D gene: -
clone size: -
J gene: TRBJ2-1
V gene: TRBV19
CDR3 protein: CASSTGSGGFWEQFF
CDR3 DNA: TGTGCCAGTAGTACCGGAAGCGGAGGGTTTTGGGAGCAGTTCTTC

D gene: TRBD1
clone size: -
J gene: TRBJ1-1
V gene: TRBV2
CDR3 protein: CASSVNRVGGRTEAFF
CDR3 DNA: TGTGCCAGCAGTGTCAATCGGGTAGGGGGCAGGACTGAAGCTTTCTTT

D gene: -
clone size: -
J gene: TRBJ1-2
V gene: TRBV7-9
CDR3 protein: CASSFNYGYTF
CDR3 DNA: TGTGCCAGCAGCTTTAACTATGGCTACACCTTC

D gene: TRBD2
clone size: -
J gene: TRBJ2-3
V gene: TRBV6-5
CDR3 protein: CASTTSGSADTQYF
CDR3 DNA: TGTGCCAGCACAACTAGCGGGAGCGCAGATACGCAGTATTTT

D gene: TRBD1
clone size: -
J gene: TRBJ2-3
V gene: TRBV27
CDR3 protein: CASSSGTGGLDTQYF
CDR3 DNA: TGTGCCAGCAGTTCCGGGACAGGGGGCTTAGATACGCAGTATTTT

D gene: -
clone size: -
J gene: TRBJ2-7
V gene: TRBV14
CDR3 protein: CASSQIGEYEQYF
CDR3 DNA: TGTGCCAGCAGCCAAATAGGGGAGTACGAGCAGTACTTC